This TCR beta chain was recovered during a study of shared clonotypes between healthy human individuals. Background on the study: CD4 naive and memory got three plates each, CD8 naive two, CD8 memory one.

Sequencing used immunoSEQ multiplex PCR; TCRdb keeps in-frame clones, though not all of them. This table holds under 850,000 clones, almost 95% found once. The CDR3 is 11 residues long. The ends were cut back, 10 bases at V and 7 bases at J, with 14 bases in the middle. CDR1 is SEHNR and CDR2 is FQNEAQ in the germline V gene (reference sequence). Naive CD8 cells comprised CD45RO-negative, CCR7-positively selected cells, excluding terminally differentiated effector memory CD45RA+ cells. This receptor was taken from a man aged 25 to 45 in good health. Material: naive CD8+ T cells sorted from blood. V and J are TRBV7-9 and TRBJ2-7; D not resolved. This CDR3 is CATRTLYEQYF. In DNA, the CDR3 is TGTGCCACGCGGACGCTGTATGAGCAGTACTTC.